Described below is a single T cell receptor beta chain sequence and its context. The data were obtained in a study of blood T cell repertoires in COVID-19. Study in general: Researchers got acute and convalescent COVID-19 samples from the United States, Italy and Spain. From T cells, B-cell-depleted T cells, or PBMCs came the material, which was cDNA or gDNA.

Per the original methods: Estimation of nucleated cell counts was performed using reference gene primer amplification. The repertoire was sequenced with immunoSEQ multiplex PCR; TCRdb's copy has only in-frame clones and lacks some. The V and J calls and clone size were taken over from that table, and D and trimming were inferred from the DNA. The sample has about 150,000 clones; 80% to 90% are singletons. There are 11 residues in the CDR3. V shed 3 bases and J shed 5 bases, with 7 bases lying between them. Germline V gives CDR1 DFQATT, CDR2 SNEGSKA (reference sequence). The sequenced sample was peripheral blood. The receptor comes from a woman in her thirties or forties with acute or convalescent COVID-19. J is TRBJ1-1 and V is TRBV20-1, with no clear D. CDR3 in amino acids: CSASLRTEAFF. In DNA form, the CDR3 reads TGCAGTGCTAGTCTGAGGACTGAAGCTTTCTTT.